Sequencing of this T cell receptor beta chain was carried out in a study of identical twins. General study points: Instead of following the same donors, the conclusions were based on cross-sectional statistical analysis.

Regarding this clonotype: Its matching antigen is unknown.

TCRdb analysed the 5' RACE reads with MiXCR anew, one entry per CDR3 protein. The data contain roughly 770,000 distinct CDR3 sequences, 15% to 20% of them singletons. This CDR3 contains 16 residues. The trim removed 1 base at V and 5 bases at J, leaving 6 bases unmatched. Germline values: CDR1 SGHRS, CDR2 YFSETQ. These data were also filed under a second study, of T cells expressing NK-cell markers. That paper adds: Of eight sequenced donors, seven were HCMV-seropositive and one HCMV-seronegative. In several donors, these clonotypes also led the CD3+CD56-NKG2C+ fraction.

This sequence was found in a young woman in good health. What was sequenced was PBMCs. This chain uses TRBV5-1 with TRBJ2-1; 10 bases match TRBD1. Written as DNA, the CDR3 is TGCGCCAGCAGCTTGCTTTTGGGACAGGGGAACAATGAGCAGTTCTTC. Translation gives CASSLLLGQGNNEQFF.